This is a list of T cell receptor beta chains from one sample in a study of OX40 agonist ivuxolimab in advanced cancers. The data were produced by immunoSEQ multiplex PCR, yet TCRdb's version contains in-frame clones alone and is incomplete. The sample records 90,000 to 100,000 clones, approximately 83% being singletons. Sequencing was performed on CD4+ or CD8+ T cells sorted from blood, taken in a trial of the OX40 agonist ivuxolimab. The receptor source for this set is an adult with an advanced solid tumor such as melanoma, head and neck, liver or kidney cancer. The CDR3 runs from the conserved cysteine through the conserved F or W. A D gene is named only where the DNA matches it firmly. Expanded clones get a size class; other rows say once, few or many, or leave the size out.

size	D	V	J	DNA	CDR3
once	TRBD2	TRBV14	TRBJ2-3	TGTGCCAGCAGCCTCGGACTAGCACGCACAGATACGCAGTATTTT	CASSLGLARTDTQYF
NA	TRBD2	TRBV11-1	TRBJ2-7	TGTGCCAGCAGCTTAGGTGTGAAAGCGGGAGTTGGTTACGAGCAGTACTTC	CASSLGVKAGVGYEQYF
NA	TRBD1	TRBV7-6	TRBJ1-3	TGTGCCAGCAGCTTACAGGGGGCAGGTGGAAACACCATATATTTT	CASSLQGAGGNTIYF
few	NA	TRBV5-1	TRBJ1-2	TGCGCCAGCAGCTTGAAGCAGGGCGGCTATGGCTACACCTTC	CASSLKQGGYGYTF
NA	NA	TRBV6-5	TRBJ1-1	TGTGCCAGCAGTTACTCGACTTTCACTGAAGCTTTCTTT	CASSYSTFTEAFF
NA	TRBD1	TRBV7-2	TRBJ2-7	TGTGCCAGCAGCCCTGAGGGACAGGCATCCTACGAGCAGTACTTC	CASSPEGQASYEQYF
NA	NA	TRBV28	TRBJ2-1	TGTGCCAGCCGTACTAGTTCCCCCTACAATGAGCAGTTCTTC	CASRTSSPYNEQFF
NA	NA	TRBV6-5	TRBJ2-1	TGTGCCAGCAGTTCGTCCCGGGGCAATGAGCAGTTCTTC	CASSSSRGNEQFF
NA	NA	TRBV27	TRBJ1-1	TGTGCCAGCAAACCGTCCCGGGGGGAGAACACTGAAGCTTTCTTT	CASKPSRGENTEAFF
NA	NA	TRBV7-6	TRBJ1-5	TGTGCCAGCAGCATACGCAGGGGACAGCCCCAGCATTTT	CASSIRRGQPQHF
once	TRBD2	TRBV29-1	TRBJ2-5	TGCAGCGTGACGCGGGGGCAAGAGACCCAGTACTTC	CSVTRGQETQYF
medium-sized	NA	TRBV18	TRBJ2-2	TGTGCCAGCTCACCATCGGGGGAGATCGGGGAGCTGTTTTTT	CASSPSGEIGELFF
NA	TRBD1	TRBV5-1	TRBJ2-5	TGCGCCAGCAGCGTACAACCCGGGACAGGGGGAGGAGAGACCCAGTACTTC	CASSVQPGTGGGETQYF
NA	NA	TRBV9	TRBJ1-1	TGTGCCAGCAGCGTAGAGCCCCTTTACGAGGGCAGATTTCAAGCTTTCTTT	CASSVEPLYEGRFQAFF
NA	NA	TRBV7-2	TRBJ2-7	TGTGCCAGCAGCACCACCGACGTCTCCGAGCAGTACTTC	CASSTTDVSEQYF
NA	NA	TRBV4-1	TRBJ1-4	TGCGCCAGCAGCCAAGATCGCCCAGGAACGTCAACTAATGAAAAACTGTTTTTT	CASSQDRPGTSTNEKLFF
NA	TRBD1	TRBV7-9	TRBJ2-5	TGTGCCAGCAGCCTTGACGGACAGGCGTGGGAGACCCAGTACTTC	CASSLDGQAWETQYF
NA	TRBD2	TRBV4-1	TRBJ2-3	TGCGCCAGCCGGACTAGCGGTCGCACAGATACGCAGTATTTT	CASRTSGRTDTQYF
NA	NA	TRBV21-1	TRBJ1-3	TGTGCCAGCAGCAAAAACGACAGGGGGTTCCACCACTATTCCGGAAACACCATATATTTT	CASSKNDRGFHHYSGNTIYF
NA	NA	TRBV19	TRBJ2-1	TGTGCCAGTACCACCGACAGGAGCTCCTACAATGAGCAGTTCTTC	CASTTDRSSYNEQFF
once	NA	TRBV18	TRBJ2-1	TGTGCCAGCTCACCACAGGTAGATGAGCAGTTCTTC	CASSPQVDEQFF
NA	TRBD2	TRBV6-1	TRBJ2-1	TGTGCCAGCAGTTCCGGGACTACCACTGAGCAGTTCTTC	CASSSGTTTEQFF
NA	NA	TRBV6-6	TRBJ1-2	TGTGCCAGCAGTTATCAGAGCTATGGCTACACCTTC	CASSYQSYGYTF